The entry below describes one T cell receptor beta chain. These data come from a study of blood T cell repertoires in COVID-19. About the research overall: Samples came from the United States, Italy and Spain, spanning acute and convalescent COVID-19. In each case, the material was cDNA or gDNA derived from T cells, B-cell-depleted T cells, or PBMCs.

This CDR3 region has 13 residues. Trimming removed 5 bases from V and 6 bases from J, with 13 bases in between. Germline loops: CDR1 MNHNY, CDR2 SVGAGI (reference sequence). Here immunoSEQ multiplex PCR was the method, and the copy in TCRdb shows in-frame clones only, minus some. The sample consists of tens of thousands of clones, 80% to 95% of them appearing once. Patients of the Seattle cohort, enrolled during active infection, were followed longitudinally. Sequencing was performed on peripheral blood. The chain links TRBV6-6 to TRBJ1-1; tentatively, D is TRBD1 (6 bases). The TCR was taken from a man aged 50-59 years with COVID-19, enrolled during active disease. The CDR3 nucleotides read TGTGCCAGCAGTGACAGGACAGAGGCTGAAGCTTTCTTT. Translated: CASSDRTEAEAFF.